A single TCR beta chain is shown here with its context. No antigen is known for it. The trim removed 5 bases at V and 5 bases at J, leaving 13 bases unmatched. This CDR3 is built from 16 residues. The V gene's germline CDR1 is MDHEN and CDR2 SYDVKM. The data derive from a study of cytomegalovirus exposure and HLA in healthy donors. Whole-study findings and limits: Across donors, sequencing depth was assumed by presence/absence analyses to be roughly uniform. Most CMV-associated TCR beta chains appeared HLA-restricted in a later analysis.

The PCR used 60 Vbeta and 13 Jbeta primers. The assay was immunoSEQ multiplex PCR, and TCRdb's table has in-frame clones only and misses some. The sample shows about 120,000 clones, 50% to 70% of them seen only once. The chain joins TRBV28 to TRBJ1-1; the match to TRBD1 covers 8 bases. The sequenced sample was PBMCs. The origin of this receptor is a woman aged 40-49 years in good health and CMV-seropositive. The CDR3 region has the DNA TGTGCCAGCAGTGACCCACCCGGGACAGGCGGTACTGAAGCTTTCTTT. Protein sequence: CASSDPPGTGGTEAFF.